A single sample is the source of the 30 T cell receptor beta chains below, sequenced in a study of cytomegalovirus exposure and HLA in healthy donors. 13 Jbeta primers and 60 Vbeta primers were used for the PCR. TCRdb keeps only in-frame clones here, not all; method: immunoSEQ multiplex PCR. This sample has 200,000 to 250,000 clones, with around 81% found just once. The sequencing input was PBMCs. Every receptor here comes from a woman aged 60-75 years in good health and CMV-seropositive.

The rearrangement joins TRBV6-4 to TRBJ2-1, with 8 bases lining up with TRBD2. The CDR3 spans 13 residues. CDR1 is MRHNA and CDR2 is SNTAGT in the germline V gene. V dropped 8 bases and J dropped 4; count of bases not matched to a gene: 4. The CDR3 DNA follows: TGTGCCAGCTCAGCGGGAGCGTACAATGAGCAGTTCTTC. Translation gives CASSAGAYNEQFF.

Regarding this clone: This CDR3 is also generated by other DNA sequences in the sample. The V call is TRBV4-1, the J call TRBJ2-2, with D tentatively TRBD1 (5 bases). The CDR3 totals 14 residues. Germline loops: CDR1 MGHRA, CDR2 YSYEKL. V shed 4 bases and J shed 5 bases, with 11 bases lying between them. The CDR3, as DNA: TGCGCCAGCAGCCGAGACAGAGCGACCGGGGAGCTGTTTTTT. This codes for CASSRDRATGELFF.

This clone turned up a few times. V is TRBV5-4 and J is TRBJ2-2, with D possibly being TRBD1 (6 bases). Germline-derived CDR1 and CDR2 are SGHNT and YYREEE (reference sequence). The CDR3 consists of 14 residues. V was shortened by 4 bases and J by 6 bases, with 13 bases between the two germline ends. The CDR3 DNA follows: TGTGCCAGCAGCCCTATGGGGGCGCCCGGGGAGCTGTTTTTT. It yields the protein CASSPMGAPGELFF. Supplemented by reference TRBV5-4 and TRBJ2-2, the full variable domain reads ETGVTQSPTHLIKTRGQQVTLRCSSQSGHNTVSWYQQALGQGPQFIFQYYREEENGRGNFPPRFSGLQFPNYSSELNVNALELDDSALYLCASSPMGAPGELFFGEGSRLTVL.

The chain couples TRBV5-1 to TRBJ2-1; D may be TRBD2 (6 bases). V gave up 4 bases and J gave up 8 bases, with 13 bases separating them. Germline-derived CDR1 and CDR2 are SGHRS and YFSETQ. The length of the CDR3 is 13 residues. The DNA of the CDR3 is TGCGCCAGCAGCCACTCTAGCGCCGATGAGCAGTTCTTC. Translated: CASSHSSADEQFF.

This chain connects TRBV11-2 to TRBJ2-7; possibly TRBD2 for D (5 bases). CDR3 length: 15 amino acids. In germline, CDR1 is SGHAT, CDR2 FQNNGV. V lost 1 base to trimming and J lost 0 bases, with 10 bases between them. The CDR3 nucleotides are TGTGCCAGCAGCTTAGGTCCGGGAACCTCCTACGAGCAGTACTTC. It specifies CASSLGPGTSYEQYF.

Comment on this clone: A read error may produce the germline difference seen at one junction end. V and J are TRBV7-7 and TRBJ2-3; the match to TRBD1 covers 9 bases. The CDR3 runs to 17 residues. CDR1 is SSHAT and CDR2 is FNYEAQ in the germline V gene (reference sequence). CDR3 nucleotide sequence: TGTGCTAGCAGCTTAGCCGAATTCCCGGGACAGGGTTTGACGCAGTATTTT. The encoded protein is CASSLAEFPGQGLTQYF.

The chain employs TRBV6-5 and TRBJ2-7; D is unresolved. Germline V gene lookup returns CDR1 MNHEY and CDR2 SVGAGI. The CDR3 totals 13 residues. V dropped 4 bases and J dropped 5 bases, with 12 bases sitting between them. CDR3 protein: CASSSRFSDEQYF. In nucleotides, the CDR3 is TGTGCCAGCAGTTCCCGATTCAGCGACGAGCAGTACTTC.

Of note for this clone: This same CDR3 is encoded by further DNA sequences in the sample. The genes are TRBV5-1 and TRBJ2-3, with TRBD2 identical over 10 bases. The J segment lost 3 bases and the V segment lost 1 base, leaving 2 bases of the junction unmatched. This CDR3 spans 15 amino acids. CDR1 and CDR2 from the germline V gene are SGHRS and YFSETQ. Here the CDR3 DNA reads TGCGCCAGCAGCTTGCCTAGCGGGAGTACAGATACGCAGTATTTT. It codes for CASSLPSGSTDTQYF.

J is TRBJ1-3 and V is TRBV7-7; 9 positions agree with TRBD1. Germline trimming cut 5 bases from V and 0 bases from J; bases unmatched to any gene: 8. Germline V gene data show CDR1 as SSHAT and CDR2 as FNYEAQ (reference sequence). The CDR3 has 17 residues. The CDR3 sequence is CASSPGTGPNSGNTIYF. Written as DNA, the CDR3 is TGTGCCAGCAGCCCGGGGACAGGGCCTAACTCTGGAAACACCATATATTTT.

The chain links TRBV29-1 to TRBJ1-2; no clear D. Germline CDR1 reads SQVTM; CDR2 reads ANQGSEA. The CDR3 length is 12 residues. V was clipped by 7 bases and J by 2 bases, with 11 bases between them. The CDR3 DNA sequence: TGCAGCGCAGCTGCGGGGAACTATGGCTACACCTTC. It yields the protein CSAAAGNYGYTF.

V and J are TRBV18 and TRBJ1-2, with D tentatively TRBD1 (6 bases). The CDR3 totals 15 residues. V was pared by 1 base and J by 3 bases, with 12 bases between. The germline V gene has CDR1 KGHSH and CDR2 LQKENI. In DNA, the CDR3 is TGTGCCAGCTCACCACGGGACACCCTGGACTATGGCTACACCTTC. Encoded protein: CASSPRDTLDYGYTF.

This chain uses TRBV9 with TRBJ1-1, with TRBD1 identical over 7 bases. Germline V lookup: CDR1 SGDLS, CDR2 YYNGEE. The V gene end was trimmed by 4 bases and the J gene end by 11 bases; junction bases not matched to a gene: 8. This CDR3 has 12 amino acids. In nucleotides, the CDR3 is TGTGCCAGCAGCCCGCACAGGGGAAGGGCTTTCTTT. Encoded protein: CASSPHRGRAFF.

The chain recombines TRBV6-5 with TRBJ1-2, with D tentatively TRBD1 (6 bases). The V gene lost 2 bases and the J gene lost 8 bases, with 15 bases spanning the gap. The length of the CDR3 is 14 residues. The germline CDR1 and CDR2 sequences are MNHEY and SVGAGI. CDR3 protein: CASSYDRLVEGYTF. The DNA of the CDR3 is TGTGCCAGCAGTTACGACAGGCTGGTAGAGGGCTACACCTTC.

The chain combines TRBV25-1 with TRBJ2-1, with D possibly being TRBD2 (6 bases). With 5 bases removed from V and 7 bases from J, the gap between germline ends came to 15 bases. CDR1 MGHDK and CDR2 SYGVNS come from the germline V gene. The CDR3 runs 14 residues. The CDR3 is CASSPVTGRNEQFF. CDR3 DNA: TGTGCCAGCAGTCCGGTCACGGGGAGGAATGAGCAGTTCTTC.

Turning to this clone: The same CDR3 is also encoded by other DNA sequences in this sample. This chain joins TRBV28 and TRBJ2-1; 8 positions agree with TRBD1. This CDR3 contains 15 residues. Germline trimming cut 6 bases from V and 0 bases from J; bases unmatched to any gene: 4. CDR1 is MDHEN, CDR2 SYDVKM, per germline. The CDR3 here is CASSSGTGSYNEQFF. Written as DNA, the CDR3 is TGTGCCAGCAGCTCCGGGACAGGCTCCTACAATGAGCAGTTCTTC.

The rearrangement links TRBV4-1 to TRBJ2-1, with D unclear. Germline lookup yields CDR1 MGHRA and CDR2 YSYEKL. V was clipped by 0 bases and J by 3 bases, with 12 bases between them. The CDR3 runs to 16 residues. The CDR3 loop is CASSQERVRDYNEQFF. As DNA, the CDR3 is TGCGCCAGCAGCCAAGAGAGAGTAAGAGACTACAATGAGCAGTTCTTC.

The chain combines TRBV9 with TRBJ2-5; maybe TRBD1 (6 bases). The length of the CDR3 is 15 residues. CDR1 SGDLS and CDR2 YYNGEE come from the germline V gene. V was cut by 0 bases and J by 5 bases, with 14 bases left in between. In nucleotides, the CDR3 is TGTGCCAGCAGCGTAGCTGGTTACAGGGCCGAGACCCAGTACTTC. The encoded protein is CASSVAGYRAETQYF.

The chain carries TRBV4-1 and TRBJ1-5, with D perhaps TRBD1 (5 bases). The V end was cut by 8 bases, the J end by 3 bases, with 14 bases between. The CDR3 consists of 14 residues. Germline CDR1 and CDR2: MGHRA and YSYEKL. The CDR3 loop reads CASLREGDNQPQHF. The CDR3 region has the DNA TGCGCCAGCCTGAGAGAAGGGGACAATCAGCCCCAGCATTTT.

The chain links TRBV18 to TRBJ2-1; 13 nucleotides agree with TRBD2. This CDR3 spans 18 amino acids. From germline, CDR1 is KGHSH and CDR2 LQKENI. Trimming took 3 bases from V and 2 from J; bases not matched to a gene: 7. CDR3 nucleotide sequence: TGTGCCAGCTCACCGAAACGACTAGCGGGAGGAGCCTACAATGAGCAGTTCTTC. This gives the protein CASSPKRLAGGAYNEQFF.

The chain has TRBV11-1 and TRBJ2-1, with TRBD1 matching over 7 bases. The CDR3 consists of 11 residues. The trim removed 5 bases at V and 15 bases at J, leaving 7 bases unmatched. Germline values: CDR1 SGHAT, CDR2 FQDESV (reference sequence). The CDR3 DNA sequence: TGTGCCAGCAGCCTCGGGACAGTTCCGTTCTTC. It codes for CASSLGTVPFF. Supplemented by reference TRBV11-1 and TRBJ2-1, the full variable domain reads EAEVAQSPRYKITEKSQAVAFWCDPISGHATLYWYRQILGQGPELLVQFQDESVVDDSQLPKDRFSAERLKGVDSTLKIQPAELGDSAMYLCASSLGTVPFFGPGTRLTVL.

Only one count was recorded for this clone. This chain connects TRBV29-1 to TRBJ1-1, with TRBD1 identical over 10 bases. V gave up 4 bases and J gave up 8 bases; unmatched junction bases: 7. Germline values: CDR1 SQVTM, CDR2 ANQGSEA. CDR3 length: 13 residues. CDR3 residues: CSVGMGQGFEAFF. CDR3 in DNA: TGCAGCGTTGGCATGGGACAGGGGTTCGAAGCTTTCTTT.

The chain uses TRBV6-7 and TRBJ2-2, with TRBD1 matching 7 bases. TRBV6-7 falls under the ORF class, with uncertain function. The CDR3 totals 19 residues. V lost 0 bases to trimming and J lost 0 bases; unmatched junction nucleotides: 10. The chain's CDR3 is CASSYSGLDRQANTGELFF. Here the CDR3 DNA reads TGTGCCAGCAGTTACTCGGGCCTGGACAGGCAAGCGAACACCGGGGAGCTGTTTTTT.

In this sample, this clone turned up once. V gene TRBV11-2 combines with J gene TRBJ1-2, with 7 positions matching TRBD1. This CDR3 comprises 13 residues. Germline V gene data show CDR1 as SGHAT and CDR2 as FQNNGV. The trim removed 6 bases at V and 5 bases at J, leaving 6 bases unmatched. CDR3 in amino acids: CASRPTGTYGYTF. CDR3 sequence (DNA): TGTGCCAGCAGACCGACAGGGACGTATGGCTACACCTTC. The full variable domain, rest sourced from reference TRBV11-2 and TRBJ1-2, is EAGVAQSPRYKIIEKRQSVAFWCNPISGHATLYWYQQILGQGPKLLIQFQNNGVVDDSQLPKDRFSAERLKGVDSTLKIQPAKLEDSAVYLCASRPTGTYGYTFGSGTRLTVV.

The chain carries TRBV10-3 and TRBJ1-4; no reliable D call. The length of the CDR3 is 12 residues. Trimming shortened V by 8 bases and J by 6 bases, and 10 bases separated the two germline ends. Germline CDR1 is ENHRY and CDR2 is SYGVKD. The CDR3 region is CAIGGLDEKLFF. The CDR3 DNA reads TGTGCCATCGGTGGACTGGATGAAAAACTGTTTTTT.

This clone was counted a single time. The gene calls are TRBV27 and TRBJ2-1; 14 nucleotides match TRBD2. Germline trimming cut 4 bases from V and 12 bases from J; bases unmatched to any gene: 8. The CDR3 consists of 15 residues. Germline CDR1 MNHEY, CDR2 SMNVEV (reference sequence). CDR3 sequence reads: CASSSPGLAGEAQFF. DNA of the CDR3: TGTGCCAGCAGTTCACCGGGACTAGCGGGAGAGGCGCAGTTCTTC.

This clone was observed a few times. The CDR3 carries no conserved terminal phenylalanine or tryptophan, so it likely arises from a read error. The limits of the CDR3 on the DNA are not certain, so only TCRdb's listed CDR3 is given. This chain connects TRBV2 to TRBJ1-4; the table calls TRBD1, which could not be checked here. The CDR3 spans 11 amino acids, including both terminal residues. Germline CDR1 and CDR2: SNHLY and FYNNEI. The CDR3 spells CASSPTGTPAM.

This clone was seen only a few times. The CDR3 sequence is CASSLGQKNTEAFF. The CDR3 bases are TGTGCCAGCAGCTTGGGGCAGAAGAACACTGAAGCTTTCTTT. The J gene is TRBJ1-1, the V gene TRBV5-6; no reliable D call. The V gene's germline CDR1 is SGHDT and CDR2 YYEEEE. The CDR3 loop spans 14 amino acids. V was trimmed by 0 bases and J by 1 base, leaving 7 bases between them.

The CDR3 sequence: CASSLDLQPQHF. The CDR3 DNA reads as TGTGCCAGCAGCTTAGATCTTCAGCCCCAGCATTTT. The V and J genes are TRBV7-9 and TRBJ1-5, with D hard to call. Germline CDR1 and CDR2: SEHNR and FQNEAQ (reference sequence). Trimming took 1 base from V and 6 from J, leaving 4 bases between them. This CDR3 region has 12 residues.

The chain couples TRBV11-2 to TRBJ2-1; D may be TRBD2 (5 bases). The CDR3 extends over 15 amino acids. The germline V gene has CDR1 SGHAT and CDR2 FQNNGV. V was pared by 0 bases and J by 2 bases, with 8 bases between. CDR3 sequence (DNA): TGTGCCAGCAGCTTAGACGGGGAAGCCTACAATGAGCAGTTCTTC. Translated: CASSLDGEAYNEQFF.

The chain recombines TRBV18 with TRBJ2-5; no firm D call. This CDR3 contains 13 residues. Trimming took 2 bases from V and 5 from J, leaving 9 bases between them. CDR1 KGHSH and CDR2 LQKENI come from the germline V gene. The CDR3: CASSPDFEETQYF. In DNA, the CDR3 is TGTGCCAGCTCACCAGATTTTGAGGAGACCCAGTACTTC. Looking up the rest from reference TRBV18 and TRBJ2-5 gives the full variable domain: NAGVMQNPRHLVRRRGQEARLRCSPMKGHSHVYWYRQLPEEGLKFMVYLQKENIIDESGMPKERFSAEFPKEGPSILRIQQVVRGDSAAYFCASSPDFEETQYFGPGTRLLVL.